This T cell receptor (beta chain) was sequenced during a study of T cell responses to AZD1222 COVID-19 vaccine. CDR1 is KGHDR, CDR2 SFDVKD, per germline. V lost 2 bases, J lost 6 bases, and 9 bases lay in between. The CDR3 spans 13 residues. Data came from immunoSEQ multiplex PCR; TCRdb stores just in-frame clones and leaves some out. The sample yields 95,000 to 150,000 clones, 70% to 90% seen once. This TCR came from an adult in good health. Sequenced material: peripheral blood, taken on day 0 of AZD1222 vaccination. The rearrangement uses TRBV24-1 and TRBJ1-2, with D possibly matching TRBD1 (6 bases). The CDR3 loop reads CATSDWAGDGYTF. Written as DNA, the CDR3 is TGTGCCACCAGTGATTGGGCAGGGGATGGCTACACCTTC.